This record concerns one T cell receptor (beta chain) sequence. The antigen is not known. TCRdb reanalysed the RT-PCR reads using MiXCR and keeps one entry per CDR3 protein. The table shows a few hundred thousand distinct CDR3 sequences, with roughly 22% occurring only once. This entry belongs to a study of response to subunit inactivated influenza vaccine. General study findings and limits: Only a handful of new T cells, the authors suggested, are recruited with each seasonal influenza vaccination.

Germline V gene data show CDR1 as KGHSH and CDR2 as LQKENI. There are 15 residues in the CDR3. J gave up 6 bases and V 0 bases, and 7 bases lay outside the gene matches. This specimen was PBMCs from blood, taken less than 22 months after vaccination. This rearrangement joins TRBV18 to TRBJ2-7; TRBD2 matches 8 bases. The receptor was derived from a man in his fifties or sixties who received an inactivated influenza vaccine. The CDR3 nucleotides are TGTGCCAGCTCACCACCCCGGACTAGCCGGGTCGAGCAGTACTTC. Amino acids: CASSPPRTSRVEQYF.